This entry is about one TCR beta chain. Its specificity is unknown. This CDR3 is built from 15 residues. Germline CDR1 reads SGHRS; CDR2 reads YFSETQ. V lost 0 bases to trimming and J lost 2 bases, with 12 bases between them. This sample was taken from a study of cytomegalovirus exposure and HLA in healthy donors. General study findings and limits: Productive rates of about 90% or about 30% were seen for most TCR beta V segments in an earlier analysis.

PCR employed 60 Vbeta and 13 Jbeta primers. TCRdb keeps only in-frame clones here, not all; method: immunoSEQ multiplex PCR. The sample holds some 150,000 clones, 80% to 90% seen once. Material for sequencing was PBMCs. This receptor was taken from a young woman in good health and CMV-seropositive. The gene calls are TRBV5-1 and TRBJ2-7, with D unclear. This CDR3 is CASSLDLRSAYEQYF. CDR3 nucleotides: TGCGCCAGCAGCTTGGACTTGCGGAGTGCCTACGAGCAGTACTTC.